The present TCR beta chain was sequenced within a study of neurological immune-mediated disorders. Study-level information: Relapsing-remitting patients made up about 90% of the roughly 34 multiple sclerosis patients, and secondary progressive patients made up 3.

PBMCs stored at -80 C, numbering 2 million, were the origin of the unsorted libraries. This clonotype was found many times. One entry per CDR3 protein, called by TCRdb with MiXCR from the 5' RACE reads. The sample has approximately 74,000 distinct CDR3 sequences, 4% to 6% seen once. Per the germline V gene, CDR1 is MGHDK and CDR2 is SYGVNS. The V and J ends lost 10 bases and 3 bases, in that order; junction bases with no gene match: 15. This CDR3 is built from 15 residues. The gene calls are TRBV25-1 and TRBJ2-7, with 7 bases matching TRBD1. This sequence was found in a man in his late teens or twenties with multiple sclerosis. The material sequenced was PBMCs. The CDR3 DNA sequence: TGTGCCACCATATCCGCCGGGACAGACTTCTACGAGCAGTACTTC. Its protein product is CATISAGTDFYEQYF.